This T cell receptor beta chain was identified during a study of cytomegalovirus exposure and HLA in healthy donors. Broader study findings: What was likely a sequencing artifact was a cluster of highly shared sequence variants. Some public TCRs appeared in many individuals, while most sequences were rare. Immune exposure was documented only through CMV serostatus.

V gave up 7 bases and J gave up 6 bases; unmatched junction bases: 11. Germline CDR1 SQVTM, CDR2 ANQGSEA. The CDR3 runs to 14 residues. This clone was observed a single time. Its antigen is currently unknown. The PCR used 60 Vbeta and 13 Jbeta primers. The assay was immunoSEQ multiplex PCR, and TCRdb's table has in-frame clones only and misses some. Of about 160,000 clones in the sample, about four fifths are singletons; the top ten hold around 4.3%. This TCR came from a man younger than 45 in good health and CMV-seronegative. The genes are TRBV29-1 and TRBJ2-7; 11 bases are a match to TRBD2. The specimen was PBMCs. The chain's CDR3 is CSANSLAGGSEQYF. DNA for the CDR3: TGCAGCGCCAATTCGCTAGCGGGAGGAAGCGAGCAGTACTTC.